The sequence of this T cell receptor (beta chain) was determined in a study of regulatory T cells in long-lasting Graves disease. Study summary: Antithyroid drugs had been taken under 3 months by newly diagnosed Graves' patients.

This CDR3 has 17 residues. Trimming removed 7 bases from V and 4 bases from J; junction bases left unmatched: 16. Regarding time point: newly diagnosed GD, antithyroid drugs for less than 3 months. PBMC-derived RNA was used for the TCR library. Patients were from an endocrinology department in Xi'an, China. Arm-PCR of CDR3 regions and iRepertoire HTBI primers were used to build TCR beta libraries. MiXCR, run by TCRdb on the multiplex PCR reads, gives a single entry per CDR3 protein. The sample has around 470,000 distinct CDR3 sequences, 11% to 15% seen once. In this sample, this clonotype turned up many times. These same data were also listed under a study on T cells in Graves' hyperthyroidism and ophthalmopathy.

This material consisted of peripheral blood mononuclear cells (PBMCs), taken at new diagnosis, from a patient treated with antithyroid drugs. The V call is TRBV12-3 or TRBV12-4, the J call TRBJ2-3; 8 bases are a match to TRBD2. This TCR came from a woman in her 50s with Graves disease. CDR3 bases: TGTGCCAGCACCCTCGGGGTAGCGGGATCAGGCGCAGATACGCAGTATTTT. Amino acids: CASTLGVAGSGADTQYF.